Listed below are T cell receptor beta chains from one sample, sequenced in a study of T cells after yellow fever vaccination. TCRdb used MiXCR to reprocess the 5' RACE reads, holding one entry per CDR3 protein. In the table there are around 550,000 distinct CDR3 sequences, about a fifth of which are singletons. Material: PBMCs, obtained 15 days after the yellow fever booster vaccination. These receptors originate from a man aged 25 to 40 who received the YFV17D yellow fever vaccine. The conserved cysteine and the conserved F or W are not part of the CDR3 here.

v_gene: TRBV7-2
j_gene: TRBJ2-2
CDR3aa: ASSLFAGAVTGELF

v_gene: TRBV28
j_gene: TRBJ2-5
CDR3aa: ASSLGREDQETQY

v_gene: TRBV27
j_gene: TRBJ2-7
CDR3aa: ASSPSFGGGSYEQY

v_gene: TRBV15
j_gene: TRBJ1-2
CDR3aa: ATSREDRGTYGYT

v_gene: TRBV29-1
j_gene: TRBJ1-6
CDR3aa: SVGGDREGSPLH

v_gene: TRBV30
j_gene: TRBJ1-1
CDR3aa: AWSVIGTGSDEAF

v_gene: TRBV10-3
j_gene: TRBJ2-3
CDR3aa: ASRSGASTDTQY

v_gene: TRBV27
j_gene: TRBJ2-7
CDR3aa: ASSLTLGVSYEQY

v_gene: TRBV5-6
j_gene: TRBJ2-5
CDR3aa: ASSFERKETQY

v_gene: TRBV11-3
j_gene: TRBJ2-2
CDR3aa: ASTSGAGGELF

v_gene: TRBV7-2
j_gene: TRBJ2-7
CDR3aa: ASSFPKRTGAYEQY

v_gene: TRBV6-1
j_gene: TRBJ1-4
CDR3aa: ASSEYGEKLF

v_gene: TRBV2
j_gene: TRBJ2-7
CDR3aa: ASSEAGTSY

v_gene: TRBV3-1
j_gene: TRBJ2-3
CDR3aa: ASSPGAGGDTQY

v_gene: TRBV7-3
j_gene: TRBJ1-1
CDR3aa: ASSPNQGADTEAF

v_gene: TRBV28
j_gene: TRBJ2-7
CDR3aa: ATQRTPTGDYEQY

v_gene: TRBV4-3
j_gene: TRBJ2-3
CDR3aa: ASSQRARQGLSTDTQY

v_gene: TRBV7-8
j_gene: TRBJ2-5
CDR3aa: ASSLGLAGGYQETQY

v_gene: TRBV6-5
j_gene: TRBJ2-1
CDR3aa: ASSYFHRKRGNEQF

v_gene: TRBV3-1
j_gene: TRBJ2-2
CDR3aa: ASSHRMGAGELF

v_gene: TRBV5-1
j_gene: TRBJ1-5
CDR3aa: ASSWGPTGPQH

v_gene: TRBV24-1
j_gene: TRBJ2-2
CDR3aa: ATSDLRVRTETGELF

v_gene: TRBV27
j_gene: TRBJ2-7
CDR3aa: ASKRGIYEQY

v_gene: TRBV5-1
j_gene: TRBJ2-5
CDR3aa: ASSLGGVKTQY

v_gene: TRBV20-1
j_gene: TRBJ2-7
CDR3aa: SARQGVAYEQY

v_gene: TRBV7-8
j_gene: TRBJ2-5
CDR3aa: ASRRDVQETQY

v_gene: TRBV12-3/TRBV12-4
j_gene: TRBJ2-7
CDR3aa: ASSFQTGVSEQY

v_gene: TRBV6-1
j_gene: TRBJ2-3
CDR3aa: ASTGQGIIDTQY

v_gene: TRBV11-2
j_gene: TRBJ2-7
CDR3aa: ASSLDSRLYEQY

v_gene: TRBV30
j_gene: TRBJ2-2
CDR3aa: AWTRSANTGELF

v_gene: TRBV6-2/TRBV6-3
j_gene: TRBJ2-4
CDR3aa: ASSSIRGAENIQY

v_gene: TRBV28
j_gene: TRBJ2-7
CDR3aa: ASTATRYEQY